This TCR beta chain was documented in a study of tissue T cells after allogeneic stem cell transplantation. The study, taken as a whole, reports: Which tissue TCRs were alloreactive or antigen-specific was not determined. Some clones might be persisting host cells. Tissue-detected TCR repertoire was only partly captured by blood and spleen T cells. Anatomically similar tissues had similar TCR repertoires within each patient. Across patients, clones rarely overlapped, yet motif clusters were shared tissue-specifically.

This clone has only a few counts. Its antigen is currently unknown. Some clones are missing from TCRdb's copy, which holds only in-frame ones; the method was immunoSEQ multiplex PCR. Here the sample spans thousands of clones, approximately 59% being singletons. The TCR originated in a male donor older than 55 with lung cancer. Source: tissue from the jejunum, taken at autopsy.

CDR3 region: CASSLRASGSVSSYNEQFF. CDR3 in DNA: TGTGCCAGCAGCTTAAGGGCTAGCGGGAGTGTAAGCTCCTACAATGAGCAGTTCTTC. The genes are TRBV7-8 and TRBJ2-1; 10 bases align to TRBD2. After removal of 2 bases from V and 0 bases from J, the junction contained 10 bases not matched to a gene. The CDR3 contains 19 residues. Germline V lookup: CDR1 SGHVS, CDR2 FQNEAQ.